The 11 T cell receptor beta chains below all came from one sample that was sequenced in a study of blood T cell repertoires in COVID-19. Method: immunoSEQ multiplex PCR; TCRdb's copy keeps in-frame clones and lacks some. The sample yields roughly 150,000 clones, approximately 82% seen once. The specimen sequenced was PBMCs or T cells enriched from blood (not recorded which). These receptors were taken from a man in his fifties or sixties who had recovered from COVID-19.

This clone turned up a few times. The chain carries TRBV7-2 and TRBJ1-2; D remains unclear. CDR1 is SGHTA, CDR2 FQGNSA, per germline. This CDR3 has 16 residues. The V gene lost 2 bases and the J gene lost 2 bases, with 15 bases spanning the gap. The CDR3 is CASSLSLSGWNYGYTF. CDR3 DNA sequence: TGTGCCAGCAGCTTATCACTTTCGGGGTGGAACTATGGCTACACCTTC. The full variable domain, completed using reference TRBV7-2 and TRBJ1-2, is GAGVSQSPSNKVTEKGKDVELRCDPISGHTALYWYRQSLGQGLEFLIYFQGNSAPDKSGLPSDRFSAERTGGSVSTLTIQRTQQEDSAVYLCASSLSLSGWNYGYTFGSGTRLTVV.

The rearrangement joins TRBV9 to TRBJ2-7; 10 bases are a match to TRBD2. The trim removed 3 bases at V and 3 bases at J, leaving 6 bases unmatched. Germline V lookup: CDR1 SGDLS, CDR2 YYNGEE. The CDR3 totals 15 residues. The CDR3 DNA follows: TGTGCCAGCAGCGGTACCGGGACTAGCGACTACGAGCAGTACTTC. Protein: CASSGTGTSDYEQYF.

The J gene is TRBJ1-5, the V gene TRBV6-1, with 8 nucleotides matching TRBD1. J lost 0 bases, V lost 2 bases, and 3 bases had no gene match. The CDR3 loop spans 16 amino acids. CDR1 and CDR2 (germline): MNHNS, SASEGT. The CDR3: CASSEQGALSNQPQHF. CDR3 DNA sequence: TGTGCCAGCAGTGAACAGGGGGCGCTTAGCAATCAGCCCCAGCATTTT.

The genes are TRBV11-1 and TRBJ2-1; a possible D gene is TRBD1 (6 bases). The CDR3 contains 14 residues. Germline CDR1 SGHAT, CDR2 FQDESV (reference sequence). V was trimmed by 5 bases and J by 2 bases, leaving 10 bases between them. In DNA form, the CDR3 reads TGTGCCAGCAGCCCGGACAGAACCTACAATGAGCAGTTCTTC. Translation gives CASSPDRTYNEQFF.

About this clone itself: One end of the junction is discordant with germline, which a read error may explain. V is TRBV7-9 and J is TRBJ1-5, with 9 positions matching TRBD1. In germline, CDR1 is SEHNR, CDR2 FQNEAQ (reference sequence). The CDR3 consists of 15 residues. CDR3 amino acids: CASSKQGASDQPQHF. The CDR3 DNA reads TGTGCCAGCAGCAAACAGGGGGCTAGCGATCAGCCCCAGCATTTT.

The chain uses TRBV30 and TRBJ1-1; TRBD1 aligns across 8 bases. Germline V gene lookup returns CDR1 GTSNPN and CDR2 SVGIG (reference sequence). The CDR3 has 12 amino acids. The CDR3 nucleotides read TGTGCTCGGGAACAGGGGGGCGGAGAAGCTTTCTTT. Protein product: CAREQGGGEAFF.

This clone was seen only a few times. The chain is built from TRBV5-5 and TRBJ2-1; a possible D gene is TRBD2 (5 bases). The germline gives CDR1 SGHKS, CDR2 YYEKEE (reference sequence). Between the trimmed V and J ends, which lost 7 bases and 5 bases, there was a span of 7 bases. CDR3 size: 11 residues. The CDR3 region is CASAEDNEQFF. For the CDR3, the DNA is TGTGCCAGCGCGGAGGACAATGAGCAGTTCTTC.

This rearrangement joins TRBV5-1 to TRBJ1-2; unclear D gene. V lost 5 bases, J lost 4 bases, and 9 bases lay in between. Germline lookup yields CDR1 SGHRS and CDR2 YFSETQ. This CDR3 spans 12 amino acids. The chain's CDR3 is CASRGDVYGYTF. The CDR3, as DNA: TGCGCCAGCAGAGGAGATGTCTATGGCTACACCTTC.

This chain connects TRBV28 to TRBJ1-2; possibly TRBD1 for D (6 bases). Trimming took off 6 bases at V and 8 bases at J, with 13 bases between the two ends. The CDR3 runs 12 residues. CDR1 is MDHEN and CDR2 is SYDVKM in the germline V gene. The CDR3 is CASSLQGWGYTF. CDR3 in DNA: TGTGCCAGCAGCCTACAGGGTTGGGGCTACACCTTC.

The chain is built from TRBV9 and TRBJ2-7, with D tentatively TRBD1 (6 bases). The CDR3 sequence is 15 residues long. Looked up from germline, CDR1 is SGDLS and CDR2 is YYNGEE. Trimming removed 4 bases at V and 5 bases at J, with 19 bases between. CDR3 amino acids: CASSLTPTGRDEQYF. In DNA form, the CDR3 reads TGTGCCAGCAGCTTAACTCCTACAGGGCGCGACGAGCAGTACTTC.

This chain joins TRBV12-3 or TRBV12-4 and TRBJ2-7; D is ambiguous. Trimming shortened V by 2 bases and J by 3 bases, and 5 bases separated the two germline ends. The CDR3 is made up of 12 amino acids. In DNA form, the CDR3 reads TGTGCCAGCAGTTTATCAGACTACGAGCAGTACTTC. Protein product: CASSLSDYEQYF.